This is a list of T cell receptor beta chains from one sample in a study of human T cells and chemical hapten exposure. From the RACE reads, TCRdb called clonotypes with MiXCR, one entry per CDR3 protein. The profile shows roughly 69,000 distinct CDR3 sequences, 10% of them singletons. Sequencing used whole blood, obtained in connection with sensitization to the hapten diphenylcyclopropenone (DPC). These receptors all stem from a woman in her 50s with alopecia areata. Some clones in this sample may be carry-over from other donors' samples. Each CDR3 is given with its conserved first and last residue. The D gene is left open where the match is weak. A row's size may be missing; if present it is once, few, many or a size class.

j_call	v_call	clone_size	d_call	cdr3_aa	cdr3_nt
TRBJ2-7	TRBV11-2	many	TRBD2	CASSPWAGGLSYEQYF	TGTGCCAGCAGCCCCTGGGCGGGAGGACTCTCCTACGAGCAGTACTTC
TRBJ2-7	TRBV20-1	many	TRBD2	CSTSGPYEQYF	TGCAGTACTAGCGGGCCTTACGAGCAGTACTTC
TRBJ2-3	TRBV9	NA	NA	CASSVELAADTQYF	TGTGCCAGCAGCGTAGAACTAGCCGCAGATACGCAGTATTTT
TRBJ2-5	TRBV7-6	NA	TRBD2	CASSALLSGRPWETQYF	TGTGCCAGCAGCGCGCTCCTTAGCGGGAGGCCCTGGGAGACCCAGTACTTC
TRBJ2-7	TRBV10-2	many	TRBD2	CASSVLAGRSYEQYF	TGCGCCAGCAGTGTACTAGCGGGCCGGTCCTACGAGCAGTACTTC
TRBJ2-1	TRBV20-1	many	NA	CSAPTSGTLARSSYNEQFF	TGCAGTGCCCCTACCTCCGGGACGCTTGCTCGGAGCTCCTACAATGAGCAGTTCTTC
TRBJ2-7	TRBV20-1	NA	NA	CSARTASSYEQYF	TGCAGTGCCAGGACAGCCAGCTCCTACGAGCAGTACTTC
TRBJ2-5	TRBV18	many	NA	CASSPGEETQYF	TGTGCCAGCTCACCAGGTGAAGAGACCCAGTACTTC
TRBJ2-5	TRBV5-5	few	NA	CASSPTGTLVETQYF	TGTGCCAGCAGCCCCACAGGGACGTTAGTGGAGACCCAGTACTTC
TRBJ1-1	TRBV29-1	many	TRBD1	CSVEVGTGGSSFF	TGCAGCGTTGAAGTCGGGACAGGGGGCAGTTCTTTCTTT
TRBJ2-1	TRBV20-1	NA	TRBD1	CSEETGVNEQFF	TGCAGTGAGGAGACAGGGGTTAATGAGCAGTTCTTC
TRBJ1-1	TRBV6-1	many	TRBD1	CASRRNRDRPEAFF	TGTGCCAGCAGAAGAAACCGGGACAGGCCTGAAGCTTTCTTT
TRBJ2-3	TRBV3-1	many	NA	CASSQDVYTDTQYF	TGTGCCAGCAGCCAAGATGTCTACACAGATACGCAGTATTTT